The next 9 T cell receptor beta chains were all read from a single sample in a study of T cell responses to AZD1222 COVID-19 vaccine. Sequencing used immunoSEQ multiplex PCR; TCRdb keeps in-frame clones, though not all of them. The sample yields 86,000 or so clones, around 90% seen once. The starting material was peripheral blood, obtained on day 0 of AZD1222 vaccination. These receptors were obtained from an adult in good health.

The chain couples TRBV4-1 to TRBJ1-5, with D possibly matching TRBD1 (6 bases). The CDR3 has 13 residues. V lost 0 bases and J lost 9, with 9 bases in between. Looked up from germline, CDR1 is MGHRA and CDR2 is YSYEKL. The CDR3 DNA reads TGCGCCAGCAGCCAAGATGGACAGCGGCCCCAGCATTTT. Translating it yields CASSQDGQRPQHF.

The J gene is TRBJ2-2, the V gene TRBV2; D possibly matches TRBD1 or TRBD2 (5 bases each). Germline values: CDR1 SNHLY, CDR2 FYNNEI. The CDR3 extends over 15 amino acids. The V end was cut by 4 bases, the J end by 2 bases, with 11 bases between. This CDR3 reads CASSGPGTNTGELFF. As DNA, the CDR3 is TGTGCCAGCAGTGGCCCAGGGACCAACACCGGGGAGCTGTTTTTT.

This chain links TRBV11-2 with TRBJ2-2, with D unresolved. From germline, CDR1 is SGHAT and CDR2 FQNNGV. V lost 2 bases to trimming and J lost 6 bases, with 7 bases between them. This CDR3 has 13 amino acids. The CDR3 sequence is CASSLQYAGELFF. Written as DNA, the CDR3 is TGTGCCAGCAGCTTACAATACGCCGGGGAGCTGTTTTTT.

The chain joins TRBV7-6 to TRBJ2-1; 8 bases match TRBD1. CDR3 length equals 16 residues. Germline CDR1 and CDR2: SGHVS and FNYEAQ. The V gene end was trimmed by 0 bases and the J gene end by 2 bases; junction bases not matched to a gene: 3. The CDR3 DNA follows: TGTGCCAGCAGCTTAGCTTCCAGGGGGCCCTACAATGAGCAGTTCTTC. Its protein is CASSLASRGPYNEQFF.

This rearrangement joins TRBV21-1 to TRBJ2-7; the table's D call, TRBD2, was not checked against the DNA. TRBV21-1 is tagged as a pseudogene. CDR3 size: 22 residues. CDR3 DNA: TGTGCCAGCAGCAAAATAGGAGGTATTGAGTCATACGGCGCCCCGAGCTCCTACGAGCAGTACTTC. Its translation: CASSKIGGIESYGAPSSYEQYF.

CDR3 sequence (DNA): TGTGCCAGCAGCGAGGGACTAGCGGGACCAGAGACCCAGTACTTC. Translating gives CASSEGLAGPETQYF. The chain combines TRBV5-5 with TRBJ2-5; 13 nucleotides align to TRBD2. V shed 4 bases and J 4 bases; nucleotides not matched to a gene: 4. The germline gives CDR1 SGHKS, CDR2 YYEKEE (reference sequence). The CDR3 spans 15 residues.

The rearrangement links TRBV27 to TRBJ1-6, with a possible D match to TRBD1 (5 bases). Germline values: CDR1 MNHEY, CDR2 SMNVEV (reference sequence). Trimming removed 3 bases at V and 11 bases at J, with 14 bases between. The CDR3 runs 14 residues. The CDR3: CASSFGPGKAPLHF. The CDR3 coding sequence is TGTGCCAGCAGTTTTGGGCCAGGGAAGGCACCCCTCCACTTT.

The chain employs TRBV19 and TRBJ1-5, with TRBD1 matching over 7 bases. Trimming cost V 10 bases and J 1 base; bases outside gene matches: 16. The germline V gene encodes CDR1 LNHDA and CDR2 SQIVND (reference sequence). This CDR3 is 17 amino acids long. CDR3 region: CATRETGIYRSNQPQHF. In DNA, the CDR3 is TGTGCCACCAGAGAGACAGGGATTTATAGGAGCAATCAGCCCCAGCATTTT.

The chain carries TRBV4-2 and TRBJ2-1; no clear D gene. The germline V gene has CDR1 LGHNA and CDR2 YNFKEQ. The ends were cut back, 0 bases at V and 4 bases at J, with 10 bases in the middle. This CDR3 comprises 15 residues. CDR3 nucleotide sequence: TGTGCCAGCAGCCAAGATCTCGCCCTTTACAATGAGCAGTTCTTC. This encodes CASSQDLALYNEQFF.